The 5 T cell receptor beta chains below were found in one sample sequenced in a study of STAT5B mutations in CD4+ large granular lymphocyte leukemia. This table comes from immunoSEQ multiplex PCR, and its TCRdb copy is limited to in-frame clones, with some not included. The table shows 25,000 to 30,000 clones, with just under 80% occurring only once. Sequences were obtained from CD4+ T cells from blood buffy coats. These receptors were collected from a human donor in good health.

The J gene is TRBJ2-5, the V gene TRBV28, with D hard to call. This CDR3 contains 11 residues. V lost 2 bases and J lost 5, with 3 bases in between. Germline CDR1 and CDR2: MDHEN and SYDVKM. CDR3 DNA sequence: TGTGCCAGCAGTTTAATGGAGACCCAGTACTTC. Its protein is CASSLMETQYF.

The chain employs TRBV27 and TRBJ2-5; D call uncertain. This CDR3 is 14 amino acids long. Per germline, CDR1 MNHEY and CDR2 SMNVEV (reference sequence). Deletions cut 7 bases from V and 2 bases from J, with 14 bases between. Here the CDR3 DNA reads TGTGCCAGCATCCCCTTCTGGGGTCAAGAGACCCAGTACTTC. Translation gives CASIPFWGQETQYF.

The V and J genes are TRBV5-1 and TRBJ2-5; 10 nucleotides align to TRBD2. V dropped 0 bases and J dropped 5; count of bases not matched to a gene: 4. This CDR3 has 15 residues. Germline V lookup: CDR1 SGHRS, CDR2 YFSETQ. This CDR3 is CASSLALAGKETQYF. CDR3 DNA sequence: TGCGCCAGCAGCTTGGCACTAGCGGGAAAGGAGACCCAGTACTTC.

This chain connects TRBV11-3 to TRBJ1-1; a possible D gene is TRBD1 (6 bases). V was cut by 3 bases and J by 6 bases, with 14 bases left in between. This CDR3 contains 14 residues. Looked up from germline, CDR1 is SGHNT and CDR2 is YENEEA. The CDR3 sequence: CASSLAGVGAEAFF. DNA for the CDR3: TGTGCCAGCAGCTTGGCAGGGGTTGGGGCTGAAGCTTTCTTT. Using reference TRBV11-3 and TRBJ1-1 for the parts outside the CDR3, the full variable domain is EAGVVQSPRYKIIEKKQPVAFWCNPISGHNTLYWYLQNLGQGPELLIRYENEEAVDDSQLPKDRFSAERLKGVDSTLKIQPAELGDSAVYLCASSLAGVGAEAFFGQGTRLTVV.

The CDR3 spells CASSWAQSYGYTF. The CDR3 coding sequence is TGTGCCAGCAGTTGGGCGCAGTCCTATGGCTACACCTTC. The chain carries TRBV28 and TRBJ1-2; D unresolved. From germline, CDR1 is MDHEN and CDR2 SYDVKM. The CDR3 covers 13 residues. The V gene lost 4 bases and the J gene lost 4 bases, with 10 bases spanning the gap.